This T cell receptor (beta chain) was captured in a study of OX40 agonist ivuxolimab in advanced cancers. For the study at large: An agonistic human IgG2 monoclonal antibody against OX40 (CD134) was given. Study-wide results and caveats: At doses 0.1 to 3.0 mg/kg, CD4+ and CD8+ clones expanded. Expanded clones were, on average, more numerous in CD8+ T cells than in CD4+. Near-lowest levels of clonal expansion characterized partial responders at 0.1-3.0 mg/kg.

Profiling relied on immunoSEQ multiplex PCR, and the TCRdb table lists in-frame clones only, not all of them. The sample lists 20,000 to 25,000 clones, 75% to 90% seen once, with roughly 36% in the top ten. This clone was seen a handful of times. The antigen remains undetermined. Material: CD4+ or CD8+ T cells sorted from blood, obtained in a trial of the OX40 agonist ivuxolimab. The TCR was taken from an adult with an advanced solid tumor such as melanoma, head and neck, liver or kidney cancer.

The CDR3 protein is CASSIGTAPVVKPQHF. CDR3 coding DNA: TGTGCCAGTAGTATCGGGACAGCGCCTGTTGTGAAGCCCCAGCATTTT. The genes are TRBV19 and TRBJ1-5; TRBD1 aligns across 7 bases. Germline lookup yields CDR1 LNHDA and CDR2 SQIVND (reference sequence). This CDR3 has 16 residues. The trim removed 3 bases at V and 8 bases at J, leaving 13 bases unmatched. The whole variable domain, filled in from reference TRBV19 and TRBJ1-5, reads DGGITQSPKYLFRKEGQNVTLSCEQNLNHDAMYWYRQDPGQGLRLIYYSQIVNDFQKGDIAEGYSVSREKKESFPLTVTSAQKNPTAFYLCASSIGTAPVVKPQHFGDGTRLSIL.